This TCR beta chain originates from a study of beta chain features in type 1 diabetes. V was clipped by 2 bases and J by 4 bases, with 11 bases between them. The CDR3 is made up of 14 amino acids. Germline V gene lookup returns CDR1 SNHLY and CDR2 FYNNEI. The study reverse transcribed the entire isolated RNA, so it sequenced expressed TCRB transcripts. Sequenced by immunoSEQ multiplex PCR; TCRdb stores in-frame clones only, minus some. The sample consists of hundreds of thousands of clones, roughly 16% of them appearing once. In this sample, this clone turned up a few times. The sequence was obtained from a man between 18 and 35 years old in good health. This chain uses TRBV2 with TRBJ1-1; no definite D call. The source material was naive CD4+ T cells from blood. The DNA for the CDR3 is TGTGCCAGCAGTGAAAGTGGCAGGAGCACTGAAGCTTTCTTT. Protein: CASSESGRSTEAFF.